Detailed here is one T cell receptor beta chain. The data are from a study of blood T cell repertoires in COVID-19. Study context: Sample material is recorded as cDNA or gDNA derived from T cells, B-cell-depleted T cells, or PBMCs.

Repertoires were generated with immunoSEQ multiplex PCR, while TCRdb's copy carries only in-frame clones and drops some. The sample yields just over 300,000 clones, just under 90% seen once. Enrollment of patients from Seattle took place during active infection, with longitudinal follow-up. V was shortened by 0 bases and J by 4 bases, with 13 bases between the two germline ends. This CDR3 comprises 15 residues. Germline loops: CDR1 SGHRS, CDR2 YFSETQ. The source is a woman in her twenties or thirties with COVID-19, enrolled during active disease. Sequencing was performed on peripheral blood. The rearrangement uses TRBV5-1 and TRBJ2-5; tentative D call: TRBD2 (6 bases). The CDR3 DNA is TGCGCCAGCAGCTTGGCCGTTGGGGGGAGAGAGACCCAGTACTTC. Its protein is CASSLAVGGRETQYF.